This passage covers 30 T cell receptor beta chains from one sample sequenced in a study of T cells expressing NK-cell markers. TCRdb re-called the 5' RACE reads and shows each CDR3 protein once, DNA omitted. The ten most abundant clones cover around 5.2% of a sample with about 380,000 distinct CDR3 sequences. Input material: blood T cells: a sorted CD56 or NKG2C T cell subset, CD4+ or CD8+ T cells, or bulk PBMC T cells (not recorded which). The source of these receptors is a man aged 18-75 years in good health.

This sequence joins TRBV6-5 and TRBJ1-2. The CDR3 length is 17 residues. Germline V gives CDR1 MNHEY, CDR2 SVGAGI. The CDR3 sequence: CASSYSSLGRANYGYTF.

This chain links TRBV10-3 with TRBJ1-3; the TCRdb call, TRBD1, lacks DNA for checking. Germline V gene data show CDR1 as ENHRY and CDR2 as SYGVKD. This CDR3 contains 16 residues. This CDR3 reads CAIRSDRASSGNTIYF.

The chain has TRBV20-1 and TRBJ2-3; TCRdb returns TRBD2, unconfirmable since there is no DNA. Germline V gene sequence: CDR1 DFQATT, CDR2 SNEGSKA (reference sequence). CDR3 size: 16 residues. The CDR3 is CSARPMGRGEADTQYF.

The rearrangement joins TRBV11-2 to TRBJ2-5; TCRdb outputs TRBD2, but without DNA this stays unchecked. Germline lookup yields CDR1 SGHAT and CDR2 FQNNGV. There are 14 residues in the CDR3. The CDR3 loop reads CASSPAGGHETQYF.

The chain links TRBV7-3 to TRBJ2-5; TCRdb's assignment of TRBD2 cannot be checked, as there is no DNA. There are 16 residues in the CDR3. Looked up from germline, CDR1 is SGHTA and CDR2 is FQGTGA. Here the CDR3 reads CASSRSGGAGQETQYF.

The V and J genes are TRBV12-3 or TRBV12-4 and TRBJ2-1; absent DNA, TCRdb's TRBD2 call cannot be checked. There are 13 residues in the CDR3. The CDR3 sequence is CASRALSGGEQFF.

The chain recombines TRBV20-1 with TRBJ2-6; absent DNA, TCRdb's TRBD1 call cannot be checked. Per the germline V gene, CDR1 is DFQATT and CDR2 is SNEGSKA (reference sequence). CDR3 length: 18 amino acids. The CDR3: CSAPGRKVKGSGANVLTF.

The V call is TRBV7-9, the J call TRBJ2-3; the TCRdb D gene call, TRBD1, has no DNA to confirm it. CDR1 is SEHNR, CDR2 FQNEAQ, per germline (reference sequence). The CDR3 is 16 residues long. The CDR3 sequence: CASSPSLSRGPDTQYF.

The chain recombines TRBV19 with TRBJ1-1; no DNA is available, so the TRBD1 call from TCRdb remains unchecked. CDR3 length: 13 residues. Germline-derived CDR1 and CDR2 are LNHDA and SQIVND (reference sequence). CDR3 sequence: CASKTRENTEAFF.

V gene TRBV24-1 combines with J gene TRBJ2-3; checking the TCRdb D call of TRBD2 is not possible without DNA. Germline lookup yields CDR1 KGHDR and CDR2 SFDVKD. The CDR3 extends over 18 amino acids. CDR3 protein: CATSDLPPGAGITDTQYF.

The rearrangement uses TRBV20-1 and TRBJ2-3; with no DNA, the TCRdb D assignment of TRBD2 cannot be verified. CDR1 and CDR2 (germline): DFQATT, SNEGSKA (reference sequence). The CDR3 length is 16 residues. The CDR3 here is CSAKGLAGGPGDTQYF.

J is TRBJ1-2 and V is TRBV20-1. The CDR3 covers 13 residues. Germline assignment: CDR1 DFQATT and CDR2 SNEGSKA (reference sequence). The CDR3: CSARVLVPQGYTF.

The CDR3 is CSALGGDIGGLFF. The V and J genes are TRBV29-1 and TRBJ1-4; TCRdb reports TRBD1, a call that lacks DNA to check it against. The CDR3 is made up of 13 amino acids. Germline-derived CDR1 and CDR2 are SQVTM and ANQGSEA.

V usage is TRBV28 and J usage is TRBJ1-3. Germline V gene sequence: CDR1 MDHEN, CDR2 SYDVKM. The CDR3 contains 13 residues. Here the CDR3 reads CASTGSPGNTIYF.

The genes are TRBV7-9 and TRBJ2-7. Per the germline V gene, CDR1 is SEHNR and CDR2 is FQNEAQ (reference sequence). This CDR3 region has 14 residues. The CDR3 protein is CASSLAQGSNEQYF.

The chain combines TRBV7-2 with TRBJ2-3; the D call from TCRdb, TRBD2, cannot be confirmed without DNA. This CDR3 has 16 amino acids. Germline V gene sequence: CDR1 SGHTA, CDR2 FQGNSA. The CDR3 spells CASTRQLAGMGDTQYF.

The chain uses TRBV20-1 and TRBJ2-1; checking the TCRdb D call of TRBD1 is not possible without DNA. The CDR3 is 13 amino acids. Germline V gene sequence: CDR1 DFQATT, CDR2 SNEGSKA (reference sequence). CDR3 residues: CSASPVQGYEQFF.

The V call is TRBV18, the J call TRBJ2-7; with no DNA, the TCRdb D assignment of TRBD1 cannot be verified. The CDR3 sequence is 17 residues long. Germline-derived CDR1 and CDR2 are KGHSH and LQKENI. CDR3 loop: CASSPTPGRTGSDEQYF.

This rearrangement joins TRBV5-1 to TRBJ2-5. The CDR3 has 15 amino acids. Germline CDR1 is SGHRS and CDR2 is YFSETQ. The chain's CDR3 is CASRPTGGPEETQYF.

The chain's CDR3 is CAWSAYRGINEKLFF. V usage is TRBV30 and J usage is TRBJ1-4; TCRdb's D call of TRBD1 is untestable without DNA. Germline assignment: CDR1 GTSNPN and CDR2 SVGIG (reference sequence). CDR3 length: 15 amino acids.

The chain employs TRBV10-3 and TRBJ2-4; TCRdb outputs TRBD1, but without DNA this stays unchecked. Germline V gene data show CDR1 as ENHRY and CDR2 as SYGVKD. The CDR3 consists of 12 residues. The CDR3 loop reads CAPQGTKNIQYF.

The V call is TRBV11-2, the J call TRBJ2-5; TCRdb's D gene call, TRBD2, goes unchecked for lack of DNA. CDR1 and CDR2 from the germline V gene are SGHAT and FQNNGV. The CDR3 runs 14 residues. CDR3 protein: CASSLGGLVETQYF. The full variable domain, with the rest looked up from reference TRBV11-2 and TRBJ2-5, is EAGVAQSPRYKIIEKRQSVAFWCNPISGHATLYWYQQILGQGPKLLIQFQNNGVVDDSQLPKDRFSAERLKGVDSTLKIQPAKLEDSAVYLCASSLGGLVETQYFGPGTRLLVL.

The V call is TRBV12-3 or TRBV12-4, the J call TRBJ1-2. The CDR3 sequence is 15 residues long. The CDR3 here is CASSLAQGGFSGYTF.

The chain uses TRBV30 and TRBJ2-1. Germline CDR1 and CDR2: GTSNPN and SVGIG (reference sequence). This CDR3 comprises 12 residues. CDR3 protein: CAWSVERSEQFF. Supplemented by reference TRBV30 and TRBJ2-1, the full variable domain reads SQTIHQWPATLVQPVGSPLSLECTVEGTSNPNLYWYRQAAGRGLQLLFYSVGIGQISSEVPQNLSASRPQDRQFILSSKKLLLSDSGFYLCAWSVERSEQFFGPGTRLTVL.

V is TRBV5-1 and J is TRBJ1-2; the TCRdb D gene call, TRBD1, has no DNA to confirm it. Germline CDR1 is SGHRS and CDR2 is YFSETQ. This CDR3 has 15 amino acids. The CDR3 protein is CASSSTTGLGFGYTF.

The genes are TRBV10-3 and TRBJ2-7; TCRdb's D call of TRBD1 is untestable without DNA. The germline gives CDR1 ENHRY, CDR2 SYGVKD. CDR3 length: 13 amino acids. Here the CDR3 reads CAISDHTPGEQYF.

The V gene is TRBV3-1, the J gene TRBJ1-4; there is no DNA to check the TCRdb D call of TRBD1. The germline gives CDR1 LGHDT, CDR2 YNNKEL (reference sequence). The CDR3 runs to 12 residues. CDR3 amino acids: CASKGKGEKLFF.

The chain employs TRBV6-1 and TRBJ2-7. The CDR3 extends over 15 amino acids. CDR1 and CDR2 from the germline V gene are MNHNS and SASEGT. The CDR3 reads CASSGVSSDSYEQYF.

J is TRBJ2-7 and V is TRBV7-8; TCRdb selects TRBD1, and the lack of DNA leaves this call unchecked. This CDR3 is built from 14 residues. The germline V gene has CDR1 SGHVS and CDR2 FQNEAQ. The CDR3 is CASSPQGQRKEQYF.

The CDR3 sequence is CSVLTGTSGGAYNEQFF. The chain recombines TRBV29-1 with TRBJ2-1; absent DNA, TCRdb's TRBD2 call cannot be checked. In germline, CDR1 is SQVTM, CDR2 ANQGSEA. The CDR3 contains 17 residues.